Each of the 29 T cell receptor beta chains below was sequenced from the same sample in a study of T cells in Graves' hyperthyroidism and ophthalmopathy. The CDR3 regions of TCR beta were amplified from RNA transcripts. TCR CDR3 regions were first amplified by RT-PCR with HTBI primers. TCRdb analysed the multiplex PCR reads with MiXCR anew, one entry per CDR3 protein. The data show hundreds of thousands of distinct CDR3 sequences, with approximately 15% seen just once and roughly 10% held by the top ten. Sequenced sample: blood. All receptors derive from a woman between 18 and 30 years old with Graves' hyperthyroidism.

This clonotype has at least ten counts. This sequence joins TRBV7-9 and TRBJ2-7, with 7 bases fitting TRBD1. Losses at the gene ends were 5 bases for V and 4 bases for J; bases not matched to a gene: 8. There are 14 residues in the CDR3. The germline gives CDR1 SEHNR, CDR2 FQNEAQ (reference sequence). In nucleotides, the CDR3 is TGTGCCAGCAGCGGCCCGGGACAGAGTTACGAGCAGTACTTC. Amino acids: CASSGPGQSYEQYF. Filled out from reference TRBV7-9 and TRBJ2-7, the complete variable domain reads DTGVSQNPRHKITKRGQNVTFRCDPISEHNRLYWYRQTLGQGPEFLTYFQNEAQLEKSRLLSDRFSAERPKGSFSTLEIQRTEQGDSAMYLCASSGPGQSYEQYFGPGTRLTVT.

This clonotype was counted many times. The chain has TRBV28 and TRBJ2-7; D might be TRBD1 (5 bases). The germline V gene has CDR1 MDHEN and CDR2 SYDVKM. The CDR3 covers 12 residues. V shed 3 bases and J shed 9 bases, with 12 bases lying between them. CDR3 DNA sequence: TGTGCCAGCAGTTTCGTTAGCCAGGGGCAGTACTTC. Protein: CASSFVSQGQYF. The full variable domain, its missing parts supplied by reference TRBV28 and TRBJ2-7, is DVKVTQSSRYLVKRTGEKVFLECVQDMDHENMFWYRQDPGLGLRLIYFSYDVKMKEKGDIPEGYSVSREKKERFSLILESASTNQTSMYLCASSFVSQGQYFGPGTRLTVT.

This rearrangement joins TRBV2 to TRBJ2-3; 8 nucleotides match TRBD2. This CDR3 has 16 residues. V was clipped by 4 bases and J by 0 bases; unmatched bases: 6. Germline values: CDR1 SNHLY, CDR2 FYNNEI. Here the CDR3 DNA reads TGTGCCAGCAGTGGAAGCAGCGGGAGCAGCACAGATACGCAGTATTTT. Its protein product is CASSGSSGSSTDTQYF.

This clonotype has a count of ten or more. This sequence joins TRBV27 and TRBJ2-7; possible D gene TRBD2, 5 bases. Trimming removed 3 bases from V and 3 bases from J, with 9 bases in between. The CDR3 sequence is 13 residues long. Germline V gives CDR1 MNHEY, CDR2 SMNVEV (reference sequence). CDR3 nucleotide sequence: TGTGCCAGCAGTTTTCATCGGGACTACGAGCAGTACTTC. This encodes CASSFHRDYEQYF.

This clonotype was seen repeatedly, ten times or more. The chain uses TRBV28 and TRBJ2-7, with D hard to call. The CDR3 is 11 residues long. Germline CDR1 MDHEN, CDR2 SYDVKM. Trimming removed 6 bases from V and 7 bases from J, with 10 bases in between. The CDR3 loop is CASSRRREQYF. The DNA for the CDR3 is TGTGCCAGCAGCAGACGGCGGGAGCAGTACTTC.

This clonotype was seen many times. The chain couples TRBV20-1 to TRBJ2-2; TRBD2 might be the D (6 bases). Germline values: CDR1 DFQATT, CDR2 SNEGSKA (reference sequence). The CDR3 sequence is 14 residues long. Trimming pared 8 bases from V and 4 bases from J, leaving 17 bases between. Here the CDR3 reads CSPQRAGFTGELFF. DNA for the CDR3: TGCAGTCCTCAACGCGCGGGGTTCACCGGGGAGCTGTTTTTT.

This clonotype came up many times. The V gene is TRBV29-1, the J gene TRBJ1-1; TRBD1 aligns across 11 bases. CDR3 length: 18 residues. The germline gives CDR1 SQVTM, CDR2 ANQGSEA. The junction had 13 bases not matched to a gene; V was cut back by 4 bases and J by 0 bases. CDR3 sequence reads: CSVGRGKDRGLMNTEAFF. The CDR3 DNA reads as TGCAGCGTTGGTCGAGGGAAGGACAGGGGGCTTATGAACACTGAAGCTTTCTTT.

This clonotype was seen a few times. This chain joins TRBV20-1 and TRBJ2-1; possibly TRBD1 or TRBD2 for D (6 bases each). Trimming took off 4 bases at V and 0 bases at J, with 16 bases between the two ends. The CDR3 spans 16 residues. Germline V gene lookup returns CDR1 DFQATT and CDR2 SNEGSKA (reference sequence). CDR3 in amino acids: CSATSGDGSSYNEQFF. The DNA for the CDR3 is TGCAGTGCTACCTCAGGGGACGGGAGCTCCTACAATGAGCAGTTCTTC.

This clonotype was detected many times. V is TRBV18 and J is TRBJ1-2; no reliable D call. V lost 1 base to trimming and J lost 3 bases, with 6 bases between them. The germline V gene encodes CDR1 KGHSH and CDR2 LQKENI. This CDR3 has 13 residues. CDR3 nucleotides: TGTGCCAGCTCACCACGGACGGACTATGGCTACACCTTC. The encoded protein is CASSPRTDYGYTF.

V and J are TRBV18 and TRBJ1-4, with D perhaps TRBD1 (5 bases). V was trimmed by 3 bases and J by 3 bases, leaving 11 bases between them. Germline V CDR1 and CDR2: KGHSH, LQKENI. The CDR3 has 15 amino acids. Written as DNA, the CDR3 is TGTGCCAGCTCACCTCGACAGACCCCTAATGAAAAACTGTTTTTT. Translating it yields CASSPRQTPNEKLFF.

This clonotype was seen at least ten times. This rearrangement joins TRBV6-2 or TRBV6-3 to TRBJ1-2; 7 bases map to TRBD1. CDR1 is MNHEY and CDR2 is SVGEGT in the germline V gene. The J segment lost 4 bases and the V segment lost 5 bases, leaving 10 bases of the junction unmatched. This CDR3 is 15 amino acids long. CDR3 nucleotide sequence: TGTGCCAGCAGTCTCTGGACGACAGGGCCCTATGGCTACACCTTC. It specifies CASSLWTTGPYGYTF.

This clonotype was observed a few times. The J gene is TRBJ2-1, the V gene TRBV12-3 or TRBV12-4; TRBD2 aligns across 8 bases. The length of the CDR3 is 16 residues. V lost 5 bases, J lost 3 bases, and 9 bases stayed unmatched. CDR3 coding DNA: TGTGCCAGCAGTCTCGAAAGCGGGAGCTACTACAATGAGCAGTTCTTC. This translates into CASSLESGSYYNEQFF.

V usage is TRBV19 and J usage is TRBJ2-7, with D uncertain. The CDR3 extends over 15 amino acids. CDR1 LNHDA and CDR2 SQIVND come from the germline V gene (reference sequence). V lost 3 bases and J 2 bases, leaving 14 bases between the germline ends. The CDR3, as DNA: TGTGCCAGTAGTATGGCCCCAACTGAGGCCTACGAGCAGTACTTC. Translating it yields CASSMAPTEAYEQYF.

In its sample, this clonotype was seen once. The V gene is TRBV12-3 or TRBV12-4, the J gene TRBJ1-6; 9 bases map to TRBD1. The V gene end was trimmed by 3 bases and the J gene end by 7 bases; junction bases not matched to a gene: 4. The CDR3 totals 15 residues. The CDR3 DNA reads as TGTGCCAGCAGTTTTGGGGGGACAGGGAATTCACCCCTCCACTTT. Protein product: CASSFGGTGNSPLHF.

The rearrangement links TRBV20-1 to TRBJ2-7, with 8 positions matching TRBD2. This CDR3 is 15 amino acids long. The V segment lost 5 bases and the J segment 4 bases; nucleotides outside the gene matches: 13. Germline V lookup: CDR1 DFQATT, CDR2 SNEGSKA (reference sequence). The CDR3 sequence is CSALNSLAGKYEQYF. The CDR3 DNA reads TGCAGTGCTCTAAACTCGTTAGCGGGAAAGTACGAGCAGTACTTC.

This clonotype appeared many times. The genes are TRBV28 and TRBJ2-1; 9 nucleotides agree with TRBD1. Per the germline V gene, CDR1 is MDHEN and CDR2 is SYDVKM. CDR3 length: 16 residues. V gave up 6 bases and J gave up 1 base; unmatched junction bases: 7. This CDR3 is CASRVGGTGSYNEQFF. CDR3 DNA: TGTGCCAGCAGAGTGGGCGGGACAGGGTCCTACAATGAGCAGTTCTTC.

This clonotype has more than one count but fewer than ten. The chain combines TRBV6-2 or TRBV6-3 with TRBJ2-1; 8 bases are a match to TRBD2. CDR1 is MNHEY and CDR2 is SVGEGT in the germline V gene. The trim removed 5 bases at V and 5 bases at J, leaving 20 bases unmatched. CDR3 size: 19 residues. CDR3 DNA: TGTGCCAGCAGTCCCTACCCAAACCGGGATAGCGGGGCGAACAATGAGCAGTTCTTC. Translation gives CASSPYPNRDSGANNEQFF.

This clonotype was found many times. The CDR3 bases are TGTGCCAGCAGTACAAACAACCTTTACGAGCAGTACTTC. Translation: CASSTNNLYEQYF. J is TRBJ2-7 and V is TRBV28; D call uncertain. The V gene's germline CDR1 is MDHEN and CDR2 SYDVKM. Trimming shortened V by 5 bases and J by 4 bases, and 12 bases separated the two germline ends. This CDR3 spans 13 amino acids.

The V gene is TRBV29-1, the J gene TRBJ2-3, with D unresolved. Germline CDR1 and CDR2: SQVTM and ANQGSEA. This CDR3 has 12 residues. Trimming stripped 6 bases from V and 2 bases from J, with 9 bases between. CDR3 DNA sequence: TGCAGCGTCTCAGTATACACAGATACGCAGTATTTT. The encoded protein is CSVSVYTDTQYF.

The rearrangement uses TRBV6-5 and TRBJ1-5; TRBD1 matches at 10 bases. Germline V gene sequence: CDR1 MNHEY, CDR2 SVGAGI. V gave up 0 bases and J gave up 7 bases; unmatched junction bases: 6. The CDR3 is made up of 16 amino acids. The CDR3 here is CASSYSGTGVGQPQHF. DNA of the CDR3: TGTGCCAGCAGTTACTCCGGGACAGGGGTAGGACAGCCCCAGCATTTT.

The CDR3 DNA sequence: TGCAGTGCTCCTAGGACAGGGGGTGAAAAACTGTTTTTT. This encodes CSAPRTGGEKLFF. The chain uses TRBV20-1 and TRBJ1-4; 10 nucleotides agree with TRBD1. The length of the CDR3 is 13 residues. Losses at the gene ends were 5 bases for V and 7 bases for J; bases not matched to a gene: 4. The germline CDR1 and CDR2 sequences are DFQATT and SNEGSKA (reference sequence).

This clonotype was counted ten times or more. As DNA, the CDR3 is TGTGCCAGCAGCCAGAGCGGGGCTCAGCCCCAGCATTTT. Amino acids: CASSQSGAQPQHF. V and J are TRBV14 and TRBJ1-5, with TRBD1 as a possible D gene (5 bases). This CDR3 is built from 13 residues. Germline CDR1 reads SGHDN; CDR2 reads FVKESK. V was shortened by 3 bases and J by 6 bases, with 9 bases between the two germline ends.

This clonotype was counted between two and nine times. V is TRBV29-1 and J is TRBJ2-7; D unclear. Germline CDR1 and CDR2: SQVTM and ANQGSEA. The CDR3 has 12 residues. V was cut by 4 bases and J by 1 base, with 8 bases left in between. CDR3 amino acids: CSVVLPSYEQYF. In DNA form, the CDR3 reads TGCAGCGTTGTCCTTCCTTCCTACGAGCAGTACTTC.

This clonotype was recorded at least ten times. V usage is TRBV28 and J usage is TRBJ2-1, with D tentatively TRBD2 (6 bases). The V end lost 1 base, the J end lost 7 bases, and 17 bases lay between the germline ends. The germline V gene encodes CDR1 MDHEN and CDR2 SYDVKM. There are 16 residues in the CDR3. CDR3 nucleotide sequence: TGTGCCAGCAGTTTATCCGGGACTTCAGGGTTTAATGAGCAGTTCTTC. This gives the protein CASSLSGTSGFNEQFF.

This clonotype was recorded a few times. The chain links TRBV18 to TRBJ1-2; 7 nucleotides line up with TRBD1. J gave up 10 bases and V 3 bases, and 5 bases lay outside the gene matches. The germline V gene has CDR1 KGHSH and CDR2 LQKENI. The CDR3 spans 12 residues. For the CDR3, the DNA is TGTGCCAGCTCACCCTACAGGGGCGACTACACCTTC. This encodes CASSPYRGDYTF.

Ten or more counts support this clonotype. The V call is TRBV29-1, the J call TRBJ2-1; 10 bases fit TRBD1. CDR3 length: 13 residues. Germline CDR1 reads SQVTM; CDR2 reads ANQGSEA. Germline trimming cut 4 bases from V and 6 bases from J; bases unmatched to any gene: 3. The CDR3 coding sequence is TGCAGCGTTGGGGGACAGGGGATCAATGAGCAGTTCTTC. Its protein product is CSVGGQGINEQFF.

The table lists this clonotype with many counts. The rearrangement joins TRBV28 to TRBJ1-1; D is possibly TRBD1 (6 bases). The CDR3 is 14 amino acids. Deletions cut 5 bases from V and 0 bases from J, with 10 bases between. Germline V lookup: CDR1 MDHEN, CDR2 SYDVKM. The DNA of the CDR3 is TGTGCCAGCAGTAGGGACAATATGAACACTGAAGCTTTCTTT. It encodes CASSRDNMNTEAFF.

There are a few counts of this clonotype. This sequence may be a read error, since a much larger clone differs from it by one base. This sequence joins TRBV7-6 and TRBJ2-7; the D is unclear. Germline CDR1 reads SGHVS; CDR2 reads FNYEAQ. This CDR3 is 12 amino acids long. V shed 4 bases and J shed 3 bases, with 7 bases lying between them. In DNA, the CDR3 is TGTGCCAGCAGCTCCCGACACTACGAGCAGTACTTC. It encodes CASSSRHYEQYF.

The chain employs TRBV4-2 and TRBJ1-5; D may be TRBD1 (6 bases). V lost 2 bases to trimming and J lost 3 bases, with 11 bases between them. Germline-derived CDR1 and CDR2 are LGHNA and YNFKEQ. The CDR3 has 15 residues. The CDR3, as DNA: TGTGCCAGCAGCCAACCAGGACAGTCCAATCAGCCCCAGCATTTT. Translating gives CASSQPGQSNQPQHF.